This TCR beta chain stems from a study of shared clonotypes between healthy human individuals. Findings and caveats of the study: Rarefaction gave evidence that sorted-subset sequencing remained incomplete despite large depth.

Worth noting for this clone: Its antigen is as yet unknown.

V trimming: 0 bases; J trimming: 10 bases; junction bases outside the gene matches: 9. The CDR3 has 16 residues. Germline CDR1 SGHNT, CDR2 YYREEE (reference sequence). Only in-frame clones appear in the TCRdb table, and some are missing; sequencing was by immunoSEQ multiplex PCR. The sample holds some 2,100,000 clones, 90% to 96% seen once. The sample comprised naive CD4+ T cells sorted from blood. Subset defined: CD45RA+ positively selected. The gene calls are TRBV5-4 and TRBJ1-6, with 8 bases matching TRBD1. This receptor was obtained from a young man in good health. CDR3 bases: TGTGCCAGCAGCTTGGGGCCAGGGGGCGCCGGATCACCCCTCCACTTT. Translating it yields CASSLGPGGAGSPLHF.